This T cell receptor (beta chain) was found in a study of T cells in Graves' hyperthyroidism and ophthalmopathy. General study findings and limits: Appearing also in blood were most of the thyroid clonotypes expanded above 0.001.

As regards this clonotype: Its antigen is not identified.

Template material for amplifying TCR beta CDR3 regions consisted of RNA transcripts. First-round RT-PCR targeting the TCR CDR3 was performed with the HTBI primer set. Each CDR3 protein is one row after TCRdb ran MiXCR on the multiplex PCR reads. Seen here are approximately 400,000 distinct CDR3 sequences, more than 14% observed once, and the top ten hold about 18%. The diagnoses drew upon clinical symptoms, serum thyroxine and TRAb, thyroid ultrasound and orbital computed tomography. This clonotype was obtained from a woman between 25 and 40 years old with Graves' ophthalmopathy. Sequencing used blood.

Written as DNA, the CDR3 is TGCGCCAGCAGCTCCGGTAAGACAAAAACCTTATCCTACGAGCAGTACTTC. This encodes CASSSGKTKTLSYEQYF. J is TRBJ2-7 and V is TRBV5-1, with D hard to call. Germline V gene sequence: CDR1 SGHRS, CDR2 YFSETQ. This CDR3 contains 17 residues. Trimming left V 3 bases short and J 1 base short, with 20 bases between.